This T cell receptor beta chain was captured in a study of T cells in Graves' hyperthyroidism and ophthalmopathy. Amplification yielded TCR beta CDR3 regions, with RNA transcripts as the source. Using the HTBI primer set, a first-round RT-PCR was run on the TCR CDR3. TCRdb fed the multiplex PCR reads into MiXCR, producing one record per CDR3 protein. This sample has about 340,000 distinct CDR3 sequences; approximately 22% occur once, and the top ten carry around half. This clonotype was detected a few times. V dropped 2 bases and J dropped 0 bases, with 14 bases sitting between them. Per the germline V gene, CDR1 is SGHAT and CDR2 is FQNNGV. CDR3 size: 18 residues.

This clonotype originated in a woman in her forties or fifties with Graves' hyperthyroidism. V and J are TRBV11-2 and TRBJ2-6; a possible D gene is TRBD1 (5 bases). Sequencing used blood. The DNA of the CDR3 is TGTGCCAGCAGCTTACCCCAGGGAATACGCTCTGGGGCCAACGTCCTGACTTTC. Its protein product is CASSLPQGIRSGANVLTF.